This entry lists 5 T cell receptor beta chains sequenced from one sample in a study of beta chain features in type 1 diabetes. Notes on the study in general: TCRB CDR3s from Type 1 diabetes patients were moderately but significantly shorter in all four CD4+ subsets.

Sequenced material consisted of expressed TCRB transcripts (all of the isolated RNA was reverse transcribed). The repertoire was sequenced with immunoSEQ multiplex PCR; TCRdb's copy has only in-frame clones and lacks some. The table includes some 350,000 clones, over 8.5% detected once. Their antigens are not known. The sequencing sample was made of central memory CD4+ T cells from blood. The receptors shown here come from a man between 25 and 39 years old with type 1 diabetes.

This clone has a count of ten or more. V and J are TRBV18 and TRBJ1-4; D not certain. CDR3 size: 14 residues. Germline CDR1 is KGHSH and CDR2 is LQKENI. V was clipped by 6 bases and J by 8 bases, with 16 bases between them. The CDR3 spells CASSYGPFSEKLFF. The CDR3, as DNA: TGTGCCAGCTCCTACGGGCCTTTTTCCGAAAAACTGTTTTTT.

Comment on this clone: Other DNA sequences within the sample encode an identical CDR3. This chain uses TRBV27 with TRBJ2-2; 13 nucleotides match TRBD2. Germline V gives CDR1 MNHEY, CDR2 SMNVEV (reference sequence). The junction had 14 bases not matched to a gene; V was cut back by 6 bases and J by 7 bases. The CDR3 runs 18 residues. The CDR3 region has the DNA TGTGCCAGCAGCCTAACCGGGACTAGCGGGAAAGGGGGCGGGGAGCTGTTTTTT. Residues: CASSLTGTSGKGGGELFF.

This clone has a count of ten or more. This sequence joins TRBV2 and TRBJ1-1; D not resolved. V shed 6 bases and J shed 0 bases, with 8 bases lying between them. The CDR3 covers 13 residues. Germline lookup yields CDR1 SNHLY and CDR2 FYNNEI. The CDR3 loop is CASRVDVNTEAFF. The CDR3 bases are TGTGCCAGCAGGGTGGACGTGAACACTGAAGCTTTCTTT.

This chain uses TRBV6-1 with TRBJ1-3; D is possibly TRBD1 (5 bases). The CDR3 loop spans 13 amino acids. The V end was cut by 11 bases, the J end by 2 bases, with 13 bases between. Germline assignment: CDR1 MNHNS and CDR2 SASEGT. The CDR3 DNA reads TGTGCCTCTGGGGGGAACGCTGGAAACACCATATATTTT. Protein product: CASGGNAGNTIYF.

This clone was seen a handful of times. A much bigger clone sits one base away, suggesting this may be a read error. Other DNA sequences from this sample encode an identical CDR3 as well. The chain is built from TRBV7-2 and TRBJ2-1, with TRBD2 matching 7 bases. This CDR3 spans 13 amino acids. In germline, CDR1 is SGHTA, CDR2 FQGNSA. The J segment lost 5 bases and the V segment lost 5 bases, leaving 3 bases of the junction unmatched. As DNA, the CDR3 is TGTGCCAGCAGCCGGGAGGTTGACAATGAGCAGTTCTTC. Its protein is CASSREVDNEQFF.